This entry is about one TCR beta chain. The data originate from a study of PD-1 blockade in mismatch repair-deficient tumors. V lost 4 bases and J 1 base, leaving 10 bases between the germline ends. The CDR3 sequence is 14 residues long. Germline V CDR1 and CDR2: SGHAT, FQNNGV. Using immunoSEQ multiplex PCR, the repertoire was profiled, and TCRdb retains in-frame clones only, with some absent. The data show over 75,000 clones, approximately 84% seen once. The input for sequencing was peripheral blood, taken 12 weeks after starting pembrolizumab. This clonotype originated in an adult with mismatch repair-deficient cancer. The V gene is TRBV11-2, the J gene TRBJ1-1; D is undetermined. The CDR3 nucleotides are TGTGCCAGCAGCTACCTGACGGCGAACACTGAAGCTTTCTTT. It is translated as CASSYLTANTEAFF.